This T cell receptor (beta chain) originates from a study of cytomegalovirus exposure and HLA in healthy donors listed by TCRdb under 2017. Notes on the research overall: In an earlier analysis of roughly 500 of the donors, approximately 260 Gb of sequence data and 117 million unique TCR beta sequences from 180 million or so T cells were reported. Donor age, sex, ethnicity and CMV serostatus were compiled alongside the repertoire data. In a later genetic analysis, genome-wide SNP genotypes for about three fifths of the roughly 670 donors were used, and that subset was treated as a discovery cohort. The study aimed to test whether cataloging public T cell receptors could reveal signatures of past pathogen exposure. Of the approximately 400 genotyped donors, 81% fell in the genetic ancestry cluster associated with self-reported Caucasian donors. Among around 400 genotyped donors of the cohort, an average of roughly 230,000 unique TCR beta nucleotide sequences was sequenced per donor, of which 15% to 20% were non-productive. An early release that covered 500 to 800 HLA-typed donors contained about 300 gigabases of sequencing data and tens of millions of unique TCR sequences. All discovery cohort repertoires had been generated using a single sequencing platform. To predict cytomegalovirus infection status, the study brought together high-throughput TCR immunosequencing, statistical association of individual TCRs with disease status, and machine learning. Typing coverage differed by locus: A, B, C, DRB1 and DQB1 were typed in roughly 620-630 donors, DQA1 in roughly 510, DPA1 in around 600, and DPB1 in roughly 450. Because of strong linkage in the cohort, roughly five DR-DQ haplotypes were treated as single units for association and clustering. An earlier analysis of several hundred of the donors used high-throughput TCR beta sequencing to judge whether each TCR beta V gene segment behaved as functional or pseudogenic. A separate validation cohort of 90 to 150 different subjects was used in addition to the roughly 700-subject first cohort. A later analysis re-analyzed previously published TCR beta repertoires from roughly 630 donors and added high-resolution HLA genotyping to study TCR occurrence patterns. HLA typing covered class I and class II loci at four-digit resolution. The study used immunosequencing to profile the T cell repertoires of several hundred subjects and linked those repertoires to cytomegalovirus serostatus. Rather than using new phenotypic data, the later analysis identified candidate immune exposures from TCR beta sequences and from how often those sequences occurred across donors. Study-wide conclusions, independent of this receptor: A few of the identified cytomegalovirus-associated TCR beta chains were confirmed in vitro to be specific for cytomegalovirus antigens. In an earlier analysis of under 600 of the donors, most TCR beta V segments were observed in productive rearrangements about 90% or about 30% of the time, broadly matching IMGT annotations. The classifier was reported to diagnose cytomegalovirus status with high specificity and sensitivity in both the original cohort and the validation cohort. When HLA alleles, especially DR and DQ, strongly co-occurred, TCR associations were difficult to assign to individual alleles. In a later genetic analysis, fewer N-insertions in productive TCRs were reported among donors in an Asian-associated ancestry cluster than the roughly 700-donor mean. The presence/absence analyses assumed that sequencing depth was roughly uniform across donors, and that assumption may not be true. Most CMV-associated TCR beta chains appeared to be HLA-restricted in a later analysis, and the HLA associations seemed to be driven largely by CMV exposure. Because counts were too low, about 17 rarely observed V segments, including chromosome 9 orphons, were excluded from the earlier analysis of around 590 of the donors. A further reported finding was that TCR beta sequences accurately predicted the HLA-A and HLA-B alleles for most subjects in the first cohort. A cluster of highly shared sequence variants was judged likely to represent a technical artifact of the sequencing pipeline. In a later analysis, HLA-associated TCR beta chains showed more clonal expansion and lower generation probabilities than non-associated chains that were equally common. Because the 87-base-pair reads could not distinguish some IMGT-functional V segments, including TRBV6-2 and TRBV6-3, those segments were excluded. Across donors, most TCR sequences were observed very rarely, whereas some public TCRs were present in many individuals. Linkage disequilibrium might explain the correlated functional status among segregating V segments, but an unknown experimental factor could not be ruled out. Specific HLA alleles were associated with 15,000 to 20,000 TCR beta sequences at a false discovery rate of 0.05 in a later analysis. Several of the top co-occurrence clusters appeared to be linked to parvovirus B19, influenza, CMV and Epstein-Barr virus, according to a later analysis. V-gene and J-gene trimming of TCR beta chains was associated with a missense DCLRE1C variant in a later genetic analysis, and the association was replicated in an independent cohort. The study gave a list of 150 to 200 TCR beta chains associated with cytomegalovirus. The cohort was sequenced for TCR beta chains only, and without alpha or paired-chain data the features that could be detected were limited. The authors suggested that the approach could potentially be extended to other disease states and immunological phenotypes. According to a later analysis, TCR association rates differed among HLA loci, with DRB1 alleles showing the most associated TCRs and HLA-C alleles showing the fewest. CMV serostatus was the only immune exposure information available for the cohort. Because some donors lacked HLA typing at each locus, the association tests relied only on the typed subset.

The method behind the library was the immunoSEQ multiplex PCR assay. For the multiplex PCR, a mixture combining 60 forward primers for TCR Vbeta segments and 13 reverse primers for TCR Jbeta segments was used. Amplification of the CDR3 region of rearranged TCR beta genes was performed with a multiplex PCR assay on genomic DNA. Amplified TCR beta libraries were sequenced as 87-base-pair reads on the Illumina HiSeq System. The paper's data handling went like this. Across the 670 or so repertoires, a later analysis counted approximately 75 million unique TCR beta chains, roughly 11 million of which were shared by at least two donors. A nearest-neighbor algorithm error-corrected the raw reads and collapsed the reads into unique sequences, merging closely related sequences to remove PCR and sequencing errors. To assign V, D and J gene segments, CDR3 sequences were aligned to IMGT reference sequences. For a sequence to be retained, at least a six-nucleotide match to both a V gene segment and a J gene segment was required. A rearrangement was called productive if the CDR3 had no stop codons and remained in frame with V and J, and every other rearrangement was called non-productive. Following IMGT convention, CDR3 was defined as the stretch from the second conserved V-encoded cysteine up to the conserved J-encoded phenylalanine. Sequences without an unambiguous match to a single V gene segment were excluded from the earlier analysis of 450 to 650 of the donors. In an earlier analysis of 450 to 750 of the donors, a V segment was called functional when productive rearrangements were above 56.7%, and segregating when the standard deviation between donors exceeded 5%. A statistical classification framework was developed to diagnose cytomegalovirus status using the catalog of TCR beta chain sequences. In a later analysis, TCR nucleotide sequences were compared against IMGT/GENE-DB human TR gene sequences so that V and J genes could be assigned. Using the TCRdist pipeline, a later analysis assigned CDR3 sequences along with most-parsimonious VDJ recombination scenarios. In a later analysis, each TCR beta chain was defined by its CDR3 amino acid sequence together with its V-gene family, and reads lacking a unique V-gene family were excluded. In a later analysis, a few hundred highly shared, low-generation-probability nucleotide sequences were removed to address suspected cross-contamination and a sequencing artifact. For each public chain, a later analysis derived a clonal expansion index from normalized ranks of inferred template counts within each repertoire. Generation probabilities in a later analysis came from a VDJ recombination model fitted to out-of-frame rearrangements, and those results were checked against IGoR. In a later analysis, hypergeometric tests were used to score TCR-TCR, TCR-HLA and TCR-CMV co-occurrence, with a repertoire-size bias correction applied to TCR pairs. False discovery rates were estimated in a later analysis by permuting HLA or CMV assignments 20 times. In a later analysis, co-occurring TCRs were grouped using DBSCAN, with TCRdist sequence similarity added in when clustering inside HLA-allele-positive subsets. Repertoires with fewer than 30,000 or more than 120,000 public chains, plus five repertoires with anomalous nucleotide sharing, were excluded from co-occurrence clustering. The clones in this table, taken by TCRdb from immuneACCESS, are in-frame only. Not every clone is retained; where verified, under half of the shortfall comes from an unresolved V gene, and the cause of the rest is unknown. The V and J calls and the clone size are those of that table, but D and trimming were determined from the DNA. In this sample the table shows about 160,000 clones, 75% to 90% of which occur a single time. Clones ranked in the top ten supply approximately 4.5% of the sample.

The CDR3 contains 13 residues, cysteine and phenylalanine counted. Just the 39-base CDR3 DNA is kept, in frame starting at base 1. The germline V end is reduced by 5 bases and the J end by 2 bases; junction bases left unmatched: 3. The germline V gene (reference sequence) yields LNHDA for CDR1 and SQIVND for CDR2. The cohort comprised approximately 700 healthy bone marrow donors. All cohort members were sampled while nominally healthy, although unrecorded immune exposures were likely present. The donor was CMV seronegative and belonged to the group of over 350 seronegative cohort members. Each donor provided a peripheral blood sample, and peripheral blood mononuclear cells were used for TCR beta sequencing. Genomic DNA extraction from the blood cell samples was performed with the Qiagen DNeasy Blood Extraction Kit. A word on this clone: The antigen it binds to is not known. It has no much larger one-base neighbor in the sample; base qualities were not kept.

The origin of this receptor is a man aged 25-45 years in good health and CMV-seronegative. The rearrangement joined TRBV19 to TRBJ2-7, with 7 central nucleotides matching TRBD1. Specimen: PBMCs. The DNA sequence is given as TGTGCCAGTAGTTGGGGGACAGCCTACGAGCAGTACTTC. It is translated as CASSWGTAYEQYF. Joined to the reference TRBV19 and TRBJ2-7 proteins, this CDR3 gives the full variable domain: DGGITQSPKYLFRKEGQNVTLSCEQNLNHDAMYWYRQDPGQGLRLIYYSQIVNDFQKGDIAEGYSVSREKKESFPLTVTSAQKNPTAFYLCASSWGTAYEQYFGPGTRLTVT.